This TCR beta chain was retrieved from a study of blood T cell repertoires in COVID-19. The V gene's germline CDR1 is LGHNA and CDR2 YNFKEQ. The V gene end was trimmed by 0 bases and the J gene end by 4 bases; junction bases not matched to a gene: 7. The CDR3 has 17 amino acids. Profiled with immunoSEQ multiplex PCR; TCRdb holds only in-frame clones, not every one. Here the sample spans approximately 280,000 clones, 70% to 85% being singletons. The source of this sequence is a human donor with COVID-19, enrolled during active disease. The donor label of this sample is uncertain. Sequencing was carried out using peripheral blood. J is TRBJ2-3 and V is TRBV4-2, with 10 bases fitting TRBD2. The CDR3 loop is CASSQERAGGLPDTQYF. CDR3 DNA: TGTGCCAGCAGCCAAGAGAGAGCGGGAGGGCTACCAGATACGCAGTATTTT.